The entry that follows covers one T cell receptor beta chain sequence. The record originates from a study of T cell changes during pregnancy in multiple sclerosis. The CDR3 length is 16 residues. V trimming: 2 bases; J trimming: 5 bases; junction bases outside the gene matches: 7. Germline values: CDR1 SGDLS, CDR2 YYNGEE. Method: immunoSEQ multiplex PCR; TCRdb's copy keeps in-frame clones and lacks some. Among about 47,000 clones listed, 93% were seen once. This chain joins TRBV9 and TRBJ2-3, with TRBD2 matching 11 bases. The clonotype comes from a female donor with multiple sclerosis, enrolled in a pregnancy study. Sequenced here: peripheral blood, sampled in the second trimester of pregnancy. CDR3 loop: CASSVDSGRAGDTQYF. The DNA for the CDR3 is TGTGCCAGCAGCGTGGATAGCGGGAGGGCCGGAGATACGCAGTATTTT. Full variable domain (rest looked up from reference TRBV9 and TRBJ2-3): DSGVTQTPKHLITATGQRVTLRCSPRSGDLSVYWYQQSLDQGLQFLIQYYNGEERAKGNILERFSAQQFPDLHSELNLSSLELGDSALYFCASSVDSGRAGDTQYFGPGTRLTVL.